Each of the 3 T cell receptor beta chains below was sequenced from the same sample in a study of metastatic and nonmetastatic thyroid tumors. With MiXCR, TCRdb called clones anew from the PCR reads. Among 30,000 or so clones, less than 30% were seen once, and the ten largest hold about 14%. Ahead of thyroid surgery, no patient had received treatment of any kind. The specimen was blood. The origin of the receptors is a female donor with papillary thyroid cancer or a benign thyroid nodule (not recorded which). Some clones in this sample may be carry-over from other donors' samples.

CDR3 DNA sequence: TGTGCCAGCAGCGTAGGGGACAGGGGTGATACGCAGTATTTT. Translating it yields CASSVGDRGDTQYF. The rearrangement links TRBV9 to TRBJ2-3; 10 positions match TRBD1. CDR3 length: 14 residues. Germline V CDR1 and CDR2: SGDLS, YYNGEE. With V trimmed by 0 bases and J by 6 bases, 1 base remained unmatched.

This clone was detected many times. The V gene is TRBV3-1, the J gene TRBJ2-2, with D hard to call. Trimming pared 2 bases from V and 5 bases from J, leaving 6 bases between. Germline V lookup: CDR1 LGHDT, CDR2 YNNKEL (reference sequence). The length of the CDR3 is 13 residues. CDR3 protein: CASSQRGTGELFF. The CDR3 DNA follows: TGTGCCAGCAGCCAAAGAGGAACCGGGGAGCTGTTTTTT.

Judged by abundance, this clone is medium-sized. V and J are TRBV27 and TRBJ2-7; 9 bases fit TRBD1. CDR3 length: 14 residues. With V trimmed by 6 bases and J by 2 bases, 5 bases remained unmatched. CDR1 MNHEY and CDR2 SMNVEV come from the germline V gene (reference sequence). The CDR3 loop is CASRQQGATYEQYF. In nucleotides, the CDR3 is TGTGCCAGCAGACAACAGGGGGCGACCTACGAGCAGTACTTC.